The 25 T cell receptor beta chains below all came from one sample that was sequenced in a study of blood T cells in healthy people across ages. A second PCR of 7 to 11 cycles used a sample-barcoded 5' primer and a J-beta primer mix. TCRdb fed the 5' RACE reads into MiXCR, producing one record per CDR3 protein. The table includes hundreds of thousands of distinct CDR3 sequences, around 42% detected once. Sample: blood. The origin of the receptors is a man aged 55 to 70 in good health.

This clonotype was found many times. This sequence joins TRBV27 and TRBJ2-3; tentative D call: TRBD1 (6 bases). Germline V CDR1 and CDR2: MNHEY, SMNVEV (reference sequence). The CDR3 runs to 17 residues. Trimming took 3 bases from V and 1 from J, leaving 17 bases between them. The CDR3 loop is CASSLKGQLYRTDTQYF. The DNA of the CDR3 is TGTGCCAGCAGTTTGAAGGGACAATTGTACCGCACAGATACGCAGTATTTT.

The V and J genes are TRBV7-2 and TRBJ2-3, with a tentative D call TRBD1 (6 bases). Germline V CDR1 and CDR2: SGHTA, FQGNSA. The ends were cut back, 4 bases at V and 0 bases at J, with 14 bases in the middle. The CDR3 spans 16 residues. CDR3 DNA: TGTGCCAGCAGCTACCGAGGGGGACCTAGCACAGATACGCAGTATTTT. Translated: CASSYRGGPSTDTQYF.

V and J are TRBV7-2 and TRBJ2-7; D may be TRBD2 (6 bases). The J call could be wrong; TRBJ2-5 is a better fit for the DNA end. Germline CDR1 reads SGHTA; CDR2 reads FQGNSA. This CDR3 region has 16 residues. The CDR3 sequence is CASSSVVPNRGETQYF. The CDR3, as DNA: TGTGCCAGCAGCTCCGTGGTCCCCAATCGGGGGGAGACCCAGTACTTC.

This chain uses TRBV7-9 with TRBJ2-3, with TRBD2 matching over 9 bases. Germline V CDR1 and CDR2: SEHNR, FQNEAQ (reference sequence). The CDR3 extends over 16 amino acids. J lost 4 bases, V lost 1 base, and 6 bases had no gene match. The CDR3 nucleotides are TGTGCCAGCAGCTTAGTAGCGGGGGATCAGGCAGATACGCAGTATTTT. It is translated as CASSLVAGDQADTQYF.

The chain couples TRBV6-2 or TRBV6-3 to TRBJ2-4; 8 bases fit TRBD2. CDR1 and CDR2 from the germline V gene are MNHEY and SVGEGT. The CDR3 totals 15 residues. Trimming took 7 bases from V and 11 from J; bases not matched to a gene: 16. The CDR3 region is CASINSGGSPSVQYF. In nucleotides, the CDR3 is TGTGCCAGCATTAACTCGGGGGGGTCCCCAAGCGTTCAGTACTTC.

This clonotype was observed a handful of times. This chain links TRBV7-9 with TRBJ2-5; D call uncertain. The CDR3 covers 15 residues. The V end was cut by 2 bases, the J end by 1 base, with 11 bases between. Per germline, CDR1 SEHNR and CDR2 FQNEAQ (reference sequence). The CDR3 nucleotides are TGTGCCAGCAGCTTAAGGCGTGTCGGCCAAGAGACCCAGTACTTC. This sequence encodes CASSLRRVGQETQYF.

Note on this clonotype: A much larger clone is a single base away; this may be a read error. The J gene is TRBJ2-1, the V gene TRBV4-1; 7 nucleotides line up with TRBD1. The CDR3 sequence is 14 residues long. With V trimmed by 5 bases and J by 10 bases, 11 bases remained unmatched. CDR1 is MGHRA, CDR2 YSYEKL, per germline. For the CDR3, the DNA is TGCGCCAGCAGCTTACGACAGGGTCCGAACGAGCAGTTCTTC. Protein sequence: CASSLRQGPNEQFF.

The gene calls are TRBV19 and TRBJ2-3, with no clear D. Trimming removed 0 bases at V and 5 bases at J, with 15 bases between. This CDR3 is built from 16 residues. Germline loops: CDR1 LNHDA, CDR2 SQIVND (reference sequence). The CDR3 nucleotides are TGTGCCAGTAGTATAGATCTTGGCGAAAGAGGAGATACGCAGTATTTT. Translated: CASSIDLGERGDTQYF.

This clonotype was seen a few times. The rearrangement uses TRBV6-2 or TRBV6-3 and TRBJ1-2; D uncertain. This CDR3 has 14 residues. Germline CDR1 reads MNHEY; CDR2 reads SVGEGT. Trimming pared 2 bases from V and 8 bases from J, leaving 15 bases between. The CDR3 sequence is CASSYDGGRHGYTF. The CDR3 nucleotides read TGTGCCAGCAGTTACGACGGCGGCAGGCACGGCTACACCTTC.

The chain employs TRBV6-2 or TRBV6-3 and TRBJ2-1; 14 nucleotides match TRBD2. The CDR3 is 18 residues long. Trimming cost V 2 bases and J 5 bases; bases outside gene matches: 8. Germline loops: CDR1 MNHEY, CDR2 SVGEGT. In DNA, the CDR3 is TGTGCCAGCAGTTACCTCGTTGGGACTAGCGGGGGCAACAATGAGCAGTTCTTC. This codes for CASSYLVGTSGGNNEQFF.

The CDR3, as DNA: TGTGCCACCAGCAGAGATGGACAAGCTAGCGGGAGAAGGACAGATACGCAGTATTTT. Amino acids: CATSRDGQASGRRTDTQYF. The rearrangement uses TRBV15 and TRBJ2-3; 10 bases align to TRBD2. V lost 0 bases and J lost 3; bases outside the gene matches: 12. The CDR3 runs 19 residues. In germline, CDR1 is LNHNV, CDR2 YYDKDF (reference sequence). Full variable domain (rest looked up from reference TRBV15 and TRBJ2-3): DAMVIQNPRYQVTQFGKPVTLSCSQTLNHNVMYWYQQKSSQAPKLLFHYYDKDFNNEADTPDNFQSRRPNTSFCFLDIRSPGLGDTAMYLCATSRDGQASGRRTDTQYFGPGTRLTVL.

Notes on this clonotype: Compared with germline, one end of the junction differs, possibly owing to a read error. The chain employs TRBV6-2 or TRBV6-3 and TRBJ2-1; maybe TRBD1 (5 bases). The germline V gene encodes CDR1 MNHEY and CDR2 SVGEGT. The CDR3 contains 16 residues. CDR3 protein: CASSYSSRGSYTEQFF. CDR3 nucleotide sequence: TGTGCCAGCAGTTACTCCTCTAGGGGATCCTACACTGAGCAGTTCTTC.

The chain recombines TRBV6-2 or TRBV6-3 with TRBJ2-7; D might be TRBD1 (7 bases). V was cut by 6 bases and J by 7 bases, with 16 bases left in between. This CDR3 comprises 13 residues. Per the germline V gene, CDR1 is MNHEY and CDR2 is SVGEGT. This CDR3 is CASRRGQIKEQYF. The CDR3 DNA follows: TGTGCCAGCAGGCGGGGACAGATCAAAGAGCAGTACTTC.

The chain has TRBV7-2 and TRBJ1-6; D perhaps matches TRBD1 (6 bases). Deletions cut 1 base from V and 8 bases from J, with 9 bases between. From germline, CDR1 is SGHTA and CDR2 FQGNSA. The length of the CDR3 is 14 residues. The CDR3 DNA reads as TGTGCCAGCAGCTTAGACAGGGTGCATTCACCCCTCCACTTT. Its protein is CASSLDRVHSPLHF.

This clonotype was seen a few times. V is TRBV20-1 and J is TRBJ2-5; possibly TRBD1 for D (5 bases). CDR1 is DFQATT and CDR2 is SNEGSKA in the germline V gene (reference sequence). This CDR3 has 13 amino acids. The CDR3 bases are TGCAGCGAGAAGGGGAACTTCCAAGAGACCCAGTACTTC. The encoded protein is CSEKGNFQETQYF.

The gene calls are TRBV4-1 and TRBJ2-2; 10 bases are shared with TRBD2. The CDR3 runs to 17 residues. Germline loops: CDR1 MGHRA, CDR2 YSYEKL. V lost 4 bases to trimming and J lost 3 bases; unmatched junction nucleotides: 8. CDR3 DNA: TGCGCCAGCAGCCCCCCGCCGGGACTAGCGTACACCGGGGAGCTGTTTTTT. This codes for CASSPPPGLAYTGELFF.

This clonotype was detected a few times. The chain joins TRBV12-3 or TRBV12-4 to TRBJ1-5, with unresolved D. V lost 4 bases and J lost 1, with 11 bases in between. The CDR3 extends over 15 amino acids. CDR3 region: CASSSSGLSNQPQHF. CDR3 coding DNA: TGTGCCAGCAGTTCATCGGGGTTAAGCAATCAGCCCCAGCATTTT.

CDR3 amino acids: CASRTPGELYGYTF. CDR3 DNA sequence: TGTGCCAGTAGGACCCCAGGGGAACTCTATGGCTACACCTTC. The gene calls are TRBV19 and TRBJ1-2; possible D gene TRBD1, 6 bases. CDR1 is LNHDA, CDR2 SQIVND, per germline (reference sequence). This CDR3 is built from 14 residues. V was clipped by 6 bases and J by 4 bases, with 15 bases between them.

This clonotype was observed a few times. The rearrangement joins TRBV12-3 or TRBV12-4 to TRBJ2-7, with TRBD1 identical over 8 bases. The CDR3 is made up of 16 amino acids. V gave up 5 bases and J gave up 2 bases; unmatched junction bases: 11. CDR3 DNA: TGTGCCAGCAGTATTAATACAGGGGGTCCGACCTACGAGCAGTACTTC. Its translation is CASSINTGGPTYEQYF.

The J gene is TRBJ2-5, the V gene TRBV29-1; the D gene is possibly TRBD1 (5 bases). Germline V gene data show CDR1 as SQVTM and CDR2 as ANQGSEA. The V end lost 7 bases, the J end lost 2 bases, and 14 bases lay between the germline ends. There are 13 residues in the CDR3. The CDR3 DNA is TGCAGCGGAGAACAGGCCACGCAAGAGACCCAGTACTTC. Translation gives CSGEQATQETQYF.

V usage is TRBV6-1 and J usage is TRBJ1-6; the D is unclear. This CDR3 region has 16 residues. Germline V gene data show CDR1 as MNHNS and CDR2 as SASEGT. V was pared by 0 bases and J by 9 bases, with 15 bases between. CDR3 residues: CASSEARSSTGSPLHF. The CDR3 nucleotides read TGTGCCAGCAGTGAAGCCAGGTCTTCCACGGGTTCACCCCTCCACTTT.

The chain combines TRBV11-1 with TRBJ2-3, with D possibly matching TRBD2 (6 bases). The CDR3 spans 15 residues. CDR1 is SGHAT, CDR2 FQDESV, per germline (reference sequence). V dropped 2 bases and J dropped 2 bases, with 11 bases sitting between them. CDR3 sequence (DNA): TGTGCCAGCAGCTTATACGGGGACTCCACAGATACGCAGTATTTT. Translation gives CASSLYGDSTDTQYF. The entire variable domain, with the rest obtained from reference TRBV11-1 and TRBJ2-3, is as follows: EAEVAQSPRYKITEKSQAVAFWCDPISGHATLYWYRQILGQGPELLVQFQDESVVDDSQLPKDRFSAERLKGVDSTLKIQPAELGDSAMYLCASSLYGDSTDTQYFGPGTRLTVL.

The genes are TRBV4-3 and TRBJ1-6, with D uncertain. CDR1 LGHNA and CDR2 YSLEER come from the germline V gene. Trimming left V 0 bases short and J 8 bases short, with 8 bases between. CDR3 length: 14 residues. The CDR3 coding sequence is TGCGCCAGCAGCCAAGAGATTACGTATTCACCCCTCCACTTT. Its protein product is CASSQEITYSPLHF.

The rearrangement joins TRBV2 to TRBJ2-2; D could derive from TRBD1 or TRBD2 (6 bases each). The germline gives CDR1 SNHLY, CDR2 FYNNEI. This CDR3 is built from 14 residues. Trimming cost V 3 bases and J 7 bases, with 12 bases left between them. The CDR3 bases are TGTGCCAGCAGTGAGAGGGGGGCAAACGGGGAGCTGTTTTTT. Protein product: CASSERGANGELFF.

This rearrangement joins TRBV20-1 to TRBJ2-1, with D maybe TRBD1 (6 bases). V was shortened by 5 bases and J by 0 bases, with 14 bases between the two germline ends. The CDR3 sequence is 15 residues long. Per germline, CDR1 DFQATT and CDR2 SNEGSKA (reference sequence). CDR3 in DNA: TGCAGTGCTCGAGGGGGTCTAAGCTCCTACAATGAGCAGTTCTTC. The encoded protein is CSARGGLSSYNEQFF.